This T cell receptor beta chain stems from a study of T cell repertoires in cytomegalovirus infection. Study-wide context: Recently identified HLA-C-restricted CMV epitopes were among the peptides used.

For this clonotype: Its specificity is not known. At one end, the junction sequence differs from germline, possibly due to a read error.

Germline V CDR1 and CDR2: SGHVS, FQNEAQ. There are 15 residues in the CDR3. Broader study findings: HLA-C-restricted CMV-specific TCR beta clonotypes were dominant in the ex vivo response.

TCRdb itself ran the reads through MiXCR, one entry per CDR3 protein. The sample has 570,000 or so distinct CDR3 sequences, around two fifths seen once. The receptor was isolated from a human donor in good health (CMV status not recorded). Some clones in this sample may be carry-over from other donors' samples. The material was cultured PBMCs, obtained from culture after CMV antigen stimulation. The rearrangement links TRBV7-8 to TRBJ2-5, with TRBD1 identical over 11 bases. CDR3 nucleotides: TGTGCCAACAGCCCCTGGACAGGGGGCGTAGAGACCCAGTACTTC. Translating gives CANSPWTGGVETQYF.